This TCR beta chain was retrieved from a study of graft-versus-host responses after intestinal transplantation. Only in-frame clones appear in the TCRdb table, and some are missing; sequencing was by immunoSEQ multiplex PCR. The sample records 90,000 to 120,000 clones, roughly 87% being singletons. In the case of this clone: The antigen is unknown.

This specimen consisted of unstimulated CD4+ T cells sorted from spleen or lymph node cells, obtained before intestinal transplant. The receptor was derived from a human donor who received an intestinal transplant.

CDR3 region: CASTRDRTYGYTF. Written as DNA, the CDR3 is TGTGCCAGTACCCGGGACAGGACGTATGGCTACACCTTC. The chain uses TRBV19 and TRBJ1-2; 8 positions match TRBD1. This CDR3 spans 13 amino acids. Germline V gene data show CDR1 as LNHDA and CDR2 as SQIVND (reference sequence). The ends lost 7 bases at V and 5 bases at J; junction bases unmatched: 6.